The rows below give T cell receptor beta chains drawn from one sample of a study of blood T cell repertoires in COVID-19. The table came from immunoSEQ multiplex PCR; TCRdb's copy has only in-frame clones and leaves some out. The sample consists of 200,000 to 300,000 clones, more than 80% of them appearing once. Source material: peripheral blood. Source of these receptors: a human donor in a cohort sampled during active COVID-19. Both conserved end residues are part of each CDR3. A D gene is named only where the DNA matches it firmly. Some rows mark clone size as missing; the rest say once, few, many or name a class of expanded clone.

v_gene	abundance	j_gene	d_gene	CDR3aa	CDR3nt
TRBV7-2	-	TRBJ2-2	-	CASSLYVADTGELFF	TGTGCCAGCAGCTTATACGTAGCGGACACCGGGGAGCTGTTTTTT
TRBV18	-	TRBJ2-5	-	CASSPSGLGETQYF	TGTGCCAGCTCACCGTCAGGCTTGGGAGAGACCCAGTACTTC
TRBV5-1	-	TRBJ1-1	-	CASSLVQGNTEAFF	TGCGCCAGCAGCTTGGTACAGGGTAACACTGAAGCTTTCTTT
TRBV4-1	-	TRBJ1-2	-	CASSHEVRYGYTF	TGCGCCAGCAGCCATGAGGTTCGATATGGCTACACCTTC
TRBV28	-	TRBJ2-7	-	CASTRLDGEQYF	TGTGCCAGCACCCGACTAGATGGCGAGCAGTACTTC
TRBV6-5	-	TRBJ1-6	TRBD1	CASSKTGGDSPLHF	TGTGCCAGCAGTAAGACAGGGGGCGATTCACCCCTCCACTTT
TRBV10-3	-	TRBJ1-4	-	CATQVLVNEKLFF	TGTGCCACTCAAGTACTGGTAAATGAAAAACTGTTTTTT
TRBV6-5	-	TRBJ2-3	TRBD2	CASSTSGGRDTQYF	TGTGCCAGCAGCACTAGCGGGGGGAGAGATACGCAGTATTTT
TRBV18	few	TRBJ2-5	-	CASSPSRETQYF	TGTGCCAGCTCACCGTCGCGAGAGACCCAGTACTTC
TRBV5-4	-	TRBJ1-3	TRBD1	CASTRDRGSNTIYF	TGTGCCAGCACCCGGGACAGGGGAAGTAACACCATATATTTT
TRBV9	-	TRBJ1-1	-	CASSPGVGVSTEAFF	TGTGCCAGCAGCCCAGGGGTCGGGGTTTCCACTGAAGCTTTCTTT
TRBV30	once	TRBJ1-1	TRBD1	CACQQGFTEAFF	TGTGCCTGCCAACAGGGGTTCACTGAAGCTTTCTTT
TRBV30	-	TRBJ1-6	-	CAWSPEDSTYNSPLHF	TGTGCCTGGTCCCCAGAGGATTCGACCTATAATTCACCCCTCCACTTT
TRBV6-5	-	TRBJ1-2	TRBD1	CASSTGQGLGYTF	TGTGCCAGCAGTACGGGACAGGGTTTGGGCTACACCTTC
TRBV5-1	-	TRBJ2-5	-	CASSPRRDSIAETQYF	TGCGCCAGCAGCCCAAGGAGGGACTCCATTGCAGAGACCCAGTACTTC
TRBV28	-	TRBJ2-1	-	CASSSGGGMNYNEQFF	TGTGCCAGCAGTTCGGGGGGCGGAATGAACTACAATGAGCAGTTCTTC
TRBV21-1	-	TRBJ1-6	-	CASNKERQGGSPLHF	TGTGCCAGCAATAAGGAACGCCAGGGAGGTTCACCCCTCCACTTT
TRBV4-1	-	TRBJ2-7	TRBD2	CASSQPGLAVREQYF	TGCGCCAGCAGCCAACCGGGACTAGCGGTGCGCGAGCAGTACTTC
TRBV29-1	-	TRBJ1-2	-	CSVRGQDYGYTF	TGCAGCGTTAGAGGGCAGGACTATGGCTACACCTTC
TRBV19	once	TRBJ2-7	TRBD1	CASSIMKGASYEQYF	TGTGCCAGTAGTATCATGAAGGGGGCCTCCTACGAGCAGTACTTC
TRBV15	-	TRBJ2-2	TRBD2	CATTSLAGSTGELFF	TGTGCCACCACAAGTCTAGCGGGAAGCACCGGGGAGCTGTTTTTT
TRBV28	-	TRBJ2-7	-	CASSPLGDTPAHEQYF	TGTGCCAGCAGCCCCCTGGGGGACACCCCCGCCCACGAGCAGTACTTC
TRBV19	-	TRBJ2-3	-	CASSIGQGFSDTQYF	TGTGCCAGTAGTATAGGGCAGGGATTTTCAGATACGCAGTATTTT
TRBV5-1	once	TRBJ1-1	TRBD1	CASSLGQGERTEAFF	TGCGCCAGCAGCTTGGGGCAGGGGGAAAGGACTGAAGCTTTCTTT
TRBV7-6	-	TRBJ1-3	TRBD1	CASSFRDRGGNTIYF	TGTGCCAGCTCTTTCCGGGACAGGGGTGGAAACACCATATATTTT
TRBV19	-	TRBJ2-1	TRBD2	CASSIGTSAYNEQFF	TGTGCCAGTAGTATAGGGACTAGCGCCTACAATGAGCAGTTCTTC
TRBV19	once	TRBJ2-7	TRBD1	CASSLADRRGHEQYF	TGTGCCAGTAGTCTCGCGGACAGGAGAGGTCACGAGCAGTACTTC
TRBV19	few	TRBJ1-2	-	CASSRTSGYTF	TGTGCCAGTTCTCGGACAAGCGGCTACACCTTC
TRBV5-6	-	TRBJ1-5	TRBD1	CASSKWDREGQPQHF	TGTGCCAGCAGCAAATGGGACAGGGAGGGTCAGCCCCAGCATTTT
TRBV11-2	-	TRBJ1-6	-	CASSQQAYNSPLHF	TGTGCCAGCAGCCAACAGGCTTATAATTCACCCCTCCACTTT
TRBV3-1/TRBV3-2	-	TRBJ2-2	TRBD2	CASSQPSTSAGELFF	TGTGCCAGCAGCCAACCCTCAACTAGCGCGGGGGAGCTGTTTTTT
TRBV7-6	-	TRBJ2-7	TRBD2	CASSFLSASGSSSYEQYF	TGTGCCAGCAGCTTCCTATCGGCTAGCGGGTCCAGCTCCTACGAGCAGTACTTC